Shown below are 22 T cell receptor beta chains from a single sample sequenced in a study of shared clonotypes between healthy human individuals. Data came from immunoSEQ multiplex PCR; TCRdb stores just in-frame clones and leaves some out. The table lists hundreds of thousands of clones, about 74% of them singletons, with 1.5% to 2% in the top ten. The sample was memory CD4+ T cells sorted from blood. Noted subset: CD45RA-negative fraction. Receptors originate from a woman aged 25 to 39 in good health.

This clone turned up a few times. The chain links TRBV7-2 to TRBJ1-4; tentatively, D is TRBD1 (5 bases). This CDR3 is 15 amino acids long. The V end lost 1 base, the J end lost 7 bases, and 13 bases lay between the germline ends. The germline CDR1 and CDR2 sequences are SGHTA and FQGNSA. The CDR3 reads CASSLVGGTGEKLFF. The DNA of the CDR3 is TGTGCCAGCAGCTTAGTCGGGGGAACGGGTGAAAAACTGTTTTTT. The full variable domain, completed using reference TRBV7-2 and TRBJ1-4, is GAGVSQSPSNKVTEKGKDVELRCDPISGHTALYWYRQSLGQGLEFLIYFQGNSAPDKSGLPSDRFSAERTGGSVSTLTIQRTQQEDSAVYLCASSLVGGTGEKLFFGSGTQLSVL.

This chain links TRBV5-6 with TRBJ2-7, with D maybe TRBD1 (6 bases). The germline CDR1 and CDR2 sequences are SGHDT and YYEEEE. CDR3 length equals 13 residues. V shed 5 bases and J shed 3 bases, with 12 bases lying between them. The CDR3 region has the DNA TGTGCCAGCAGACCCGAAGGGGGCTACGAGCAGTACTTC. Translating it yields CASRPEGGYEQYF.

The count of this clone is one. The chain employs TRBV6-1 and TRBJ1-5; tentatively, D is TRBD1 (5 bases). The germline V and J ends were trimmed by 1 base and 4 bases, with 8 bases remaining between them. CDR3 length: 14 residues. Germline V gene data show CDR1 as MNHNS and CDR2 as SASEGT. CDR3 coding DNA: TGTGCCAGCAGTGAAGGGGGGGTAAATCAGCCCCAGCATTTT. Amino acids: CASSEGGVNQPQHF.

The chain links TRBV6-5 to TRBJ2-5; possible D gene TRBD2, 6 bases. The CDR3 is 13 amino acids. Germline V lookup: CDR1 MNHEY, CDR2 SVGAGI. The germline V and J ends were trimmed by 4 bases and 7 bases, with 13 bases remaining between them. The CDR3 DNA reads as TGTGCCAGCAGTTTCGGGGGTAAAGGGACCCAGTACTTC. Amino acids: CASSFGGKGTQYF.

Worth noting for this clone: This may stem from a read error, because a much larger clone lies one nucleotide away. The chain combines TRBV6-6 with TRBJ1-1, with unresolved D. Trimming left V 5 bases short and J 0 bases short, with 4 bases between. CDR3 length equals 12 residues. Germline V gene lookup returns CDR1 MNHNY and CDR2 SVGAGI (reference sequence). In DNA form, the CDR3 reads TGTGCCAGCAGTCGATTGAACACTGAAGCTTTCTTT. This translates into CASSRLNTEAFF.

V gene TRBV5-1 combines with J gene TRBJ1-3, with D hard to call. Germline V CDR1 and CDR2: SGHRS, YFSETQ. The CDR3 has 14 amino acids. Trimming removed 3 bases at V and 3 bases at J, with 10 bases between. The CDR3 DNA follows: TGCGCCAGCAGCTCGACGGGTTATGGAAACACCATATATTTT. Translated: CASSSTGYGNTIYF.

The DNA of the CDR3 is TGTGCCAGCAGTTATGTACGGATGAATGAAAAACTGTTTTTT. Amino acid sequence: CASSYVRMNEKLFF. The genes are TRBV6-6 and TRBJ1-4, with unresolved D. Germline loops: CDR1 MNHNY, CDR2 SVGAGI (reference sequence). This CDR3 is built from 14 residues. With 3 bases removed from V and 5 bases from J, the gap between germline ends came to 10 bases.

V and J are TRBV28 and TRBJ2-1; unclear D gene. Trimming stripped 6 bases from V and 6 bases from J, with 18 bases between. This CDR3 has 15 residues. In germline, CDR1 is MDHEN, CDR2 SYDVKM. The CDR3 coding sequence is TGTGCCAGCAGCCCACGACTGGGTCGGGTCAATGAGCAGTTCTTC. Encoded protein: CASSPRLGRVNEQFF.

V and J are TRBV7-2 and TRBJ2-7, with TRBD2 as a possible D gene (6 bases). The CDR3 spans 13 residues. Germline lookup yields CDR1 SGHTA and CDR2 FQGNSA. V was cut by 5 bases and J by 7 bases, with 15 bases left in between. The CDR3 DNA follows: TGTGCCAGCAGCGTGGAGCGGGTCGGAGAGCAGTACTTC. It codes for CASSVERVGEQYF. The full variable domain, with the rest looked up from reference TRBV7-2 and TRBJ2-7, is GAGVSQSPSNKVTEKGKDVELRCDPISGHTALYWYRQSLGQGLEFLIYFQGNSAPDKSGLPSDRFSAERTGGSVSTLTIQRTQQEDSAVYLCASSVERVGEQYFGPGTRLTVT.

The chain couples TRBV19 to TRBJ2-7; TRBD2 matches at 10 bases. Germline V CDR1 and CDR2: LNHDA, SQIVND (reference sequence). Losses at the gene ends were 4 bases for V and 2 bases for J; bases not matched to a gene: 5. The CDR3 contains 15 residues. CDR3 in amino acids: CASSKSLAGAYEQYF. In DNA form, the CDR3 reads TGTGCCAGTAGTAAATCCCTAGCGGGGGCCTACGAGCAGTACTTC.

The genes are TRBV5-1 and TRBJ2-5; 11 bases align to TRBD2. Germline CDR1 SGHRS, CDR2 YFSETQ. V lost 4 bases to trimming and J lost 2 bases; unmatched junction nucleotides: 7. The CDR3 spans 16 residues. CDR3 sequence: CASSATSGSGQETQYF. As DNA, the CDR3 is TGCGCCAGCAGCGCTACTAGCGGGAGTGGGCAAGAGACCCAGTACTTC.

This chain connects TRBV7-3 to TRBJ2-2, with 9 bases identical to TRBD2. The CDR3 contains 14 residues. V lost 5 bases and J lost 7; bases outside the gene matches: 5. CDR1 is SGHTA, CDR2 FQGTGA, per germline. CDR3 protein: CASSISGSHGELFF. CDR3 in DNA: TGTGCCAGCAGCATTAGCGGGAGCCACGGGGAGCTGTTTTTT.

V usage is TRBV4-1 and J usage is TRBJ2-1; the match to TRBD2 covers 9 bases. Germline loops: CDR1 MGHRA, CDR2 YSYEKL. This CDR3 has 19 amino acids. V lost 2 bases, J lost 0 bases, and 11 bases stayed unmatched. For the CDR3, the DNA is TGCGCCAGCAGCCAACCGCCGGGACTAGCAGTTAGCTCCTACAATGAGCAGTTCTTC. The encoded protein is CASSQPPGLAVSSYNEQFF.

V usage is TRBV7-9 and J usage is TRBJ1-5; possible D gene TRBD1, 5 bases. The ends were cut back, 1 base at V and 7 bases at J, with 17 bases in the middle. The CDR3 loop spans 16 amino acids. Germline CDR1 is SEHNR and CDR2 is FQNEAQ (reference sequence). The CDR3 here is CASSLGGGEGLQPQHF. The CDR3 region has the DNA TGTGCCAGCAGCTTAGGGGGCGGCGAGGGTTTGCAGCCCCAGCATTTT.

The CDR3 sequence is CASSLVVAGSNEQYF. The CDR3 nucleotides read TGTGCCAGCAGCTTAGTTGTGGCGGGATCCAACGAGCAGTACTTC. The chain links TRBV7-9 to TRBJ2-7; TRBD2 is a possible D gene (6 bases). Trimming removed 1 base from V and 5 bases from J, with 15 bases in between. The CDR3 is 15 amino acids. The germline gives CDR1 SEHNR, CDR2 FQNEAQ (reference sequence).

The chain employs TRBV29-1 and TRBJ2-2, with TRBD1 identical over 8 bases. Trimming cost V 4 bases and J 4 bases; bases outside gene matches: 5. Germline CDR1 and CDR2: SQVTM and ANQGSEA. The CDR3 spans 14 residues. CDR3 amino acids: CSVGRTGTTGELFF. The CDR3 DNA reads TGCAGCGTTGGGCGGACAGGGACCACCGGGGAGCTGTTTTTT.

The gene calls are TRBV15 and TRBJ2-1; 7 positions match TRBD1. Germline V gene lookup returns CDR1 LNHNV and CDR2 YYDKDF (reference sequence). The CDR3 loop spans 15 amino acids. V lost 3 bases to trimming and J lost 6 bases; unmatched junction nucleotides: 8. CDR3 coding DNA: TGTGCCACCAGCAGGAATACAGGGGTGGTCAATGAGCAGTTCTTC. Residues: CATSRNTGVVNEQFF.

This clone has just one count. This chain connects TRBV4-2 to TRBJ1-2, with D unresolved. Germline V gene data show CDR1 as LGHNA and CDR2 as YNFKEQ. This CDR3 is 15 amino acids long. Deletions cut 0 bases from V and 2 bases from J, with 10 bases between. CDR3 region: CASSQDLRENYGYTF. CDR3 DNA sequence: TGTGCCAGCAGCCAAGATCTCAGAGAGAACTATGGCTACACCTTC.

The chain recombines TRBV10-1 with TRBJ2-3; D is perhaps TRBD2 (5 bases). Trimming removed 0 bases from V and 2 bases from J, with 9 bases in between. Germline-derived CDR1 and CDR2 are WNHNN and SYGVQD (reference sequence). The CDR3 length is 15 residues. CDR3 sequence: CASSESTGFTDTQYF. As DNA, the CDR3 is TGCGCCAGCAGTGAGTCGACGGGGTTCACAGATACGCAGTATTTT.

This clone was counted at least ten times. This sequence joins TRBV28 and TRBJ1-5; 9 nucleotides line up with TRBD1. The CDR3 has 15 amino acids. J was trimmed by 0 bases and V by 6 bases; bases with no gene match: 3. Per the germline V gene, CDR1 is MDHEN and CDR2 is SYDVKM. The CDR3 here is CASSWTGASNQPQHF. The CDR3 DNA sequence: TGTGCCAGCAGCTGGACAGGGGCTAGCAATCAGCCCCAGCATTTT.

The CDR3 sequence: CASSLGAGGTYEQYF. CDR3 DNA: TGTGCCAGCAGCTTAGGAGCGGGAGGTACCTACGAGCAGTACTTC. The J gene is TRBJ2-7, the V gene TRBV7-3; TRBD2 agrees at 9 bases. Germline trimming cut 2 bases from V and 2 bases from J; bases unmatched to any gene: 4. Germline V gene data show CDR1 as SGHTA and CDR2 as FQGTGA. The CDR3 is made up of 15 amino acids. The full variable domain, completed using reference TRBV7-3 and TRBJ2-7, is GAGVSQTPSNKVTEKGKYVELRCDPISGHTALYWYRQSLGQGPEFLIYFQGTGAADDSGLPNDRFFAVRPEGSVSTLKIQRTERGDSAVYLCASSLGAGGTYEQYFGPGTRLTVT.

V gene TRBV5-1 combines with J gene TRBJ1-1; D uncertain. The V gene's germline CDR1 is SGHRS and CDR2 YFSETQ. The V gene lost 4 bases and the J gene lost 0 bases, with 13 bases spanning the gap. This CDR3 contains 15 residues. This CDR3 is CASSPGSAMNTEAFF. In nucleotides, the CDR3 is TGCGCCAGCAGCCCGGGATCAGCTATGAACACTGAAGCTTTCTTT.